Listed below are T cell receptor beta chains from one sample, sequenced in a study of cytomegalovirus exposure and HLA in healthy donors. The data were produced by immunoSEQ multiplex PCR, yet TCRdb's version contains in-frame clones alone and is incomplete. Among 65,000 to 90,000 clones listed, around 72% were seen once. Sequencing was performed on PBMCs. These receptors were taken from a woman aged 40 to 55 in good health and CMV-seropositive. CDR3s include the opening cysteine and the closing phenylalanine or tryptophan. A D gene is named only where the DNA matches it firmly. Some rows mark clone size as missing; the rest say once, few, many or name a class of expanded clone.

j_call clone_size d_call v_call cdr3_nt cdr3_aa
TRBJ1-2 few TRBD1 TRBV7-2 TGTGCCAGCAGCTCTGACAGGGGGGCTCGGGGGGGCTACACCTTC CASSSDRGARGGYTF
TRBJ1-2 once TRBD1 TRBV6-6 TGTGCCAGCAGGCCCGGACAGGGAATGGACTATGGCTACACCTTC CASRPGQGMDYGYTF
TRBJ1-2 once - TRBV29-1 TGCAGCGTTGAAGACAGACTCTATGGCTACACCTTC CSVEDRLYGYTF
TRBJ1-2 - TRBD1 TRBV19 TGTGCCAGTAGTATGACAAGGGGGCCGGGCGGCTACACCTTC CASSMTRGPGGYTF
TRBJ1-6 - TRBD1 TRBV5-4 TGTGCCAGCAGCTCAGGGGGCCTCGTTTATAATTCACCCCTCCACTTT CASSSGGLVYNSPLHF
TRBJ1-1 - TRBD1 TRBV7-3 TGTGCCAGCAGCGAACCGACAGGGTTTCTTACTGAAGCTTTCTTT CASSEPTGFLTEAFF
TRBJ2-7 - TRBD1 TRBV5-4 TGTGCCAGCAGCTTGGTGGGGACAGGGGTTTACGAGCAGTACTTC CASSLVGTGVYEQYF
TRBJ2-5 medium-sized - TRBV6-6 TGTGCCAGCAGTTACGCGGGGGCGGGGGAGACCCAGTACTTC CASSYAGAGETQYF
TRBJ1-2 - TRBD1 TRBV5-4 TGTGCCAGCAGCTTGGAAGTGGGACAGGGAATCTATGGCTACACCTTC CASSLEVGQGIYGYTF
TRBJ1-6 few - TRBV5-1 TGCGCCAGCAGCTTGGAAGCGACTTATAATTCACCCCTCCACTTT CASSLEATYNSPLHF
TRBJ1-2 - TRBD1 TRBV2 TGTGCCAGCAGGGCCGGGACAGGGTTTAACTATGGCTACACCTTC CASRAGTGFNYGYTF
TRBJ2-2 - - TRBV5-1 TGCGCCAGCAGCTTGTTAAGGGGCACCGGGGAGCTGTTTTTT CASSLLRGTGELFF
TRBJ1-1 - - TRBV19 TGTGCCAGTAGTATTCTGTCATCGGGCACTGAAGCTTTCTTT CASSILSSGTEAFF
TRBJ2-3 - TRBD2 TRBV10-2 TGCGCCAGCAGTGAGCCGGGGGGGACAGATACGCAGTATTTT CASSEPGGTDTQYF
TRBJ2-1 - TRBD1 TRBV5-1 TGCGCCAGCAGCTTGGCGGACAGGGGAGACGATGAGCAGTTCTTC CASSLADRGDDEQFF
TRBJ1-1 - TRBD1 TRBV10-1 TGCGCCAGCAGTAATGGACAGGCCACTGAAGCTTTCTTT CASSNGQATEAFF
TRBJ1-4 - - TRBV9 TGTGCCAGCAGTCGTCTGATGGGGCCGGAGAATGAAAAACTGTTTTTT CASSRLMGPENEKLFF
TRBJ2-5 few - TRBV7-6 TGTGCCAGCAGCTTAGTTGGTTCGTTGCTAGTCTGGTATGAGACCCAGTACTTC CASSLVGSLLVWYETQYF
TRBJ1-6 - TRBD1 TRBV25-1 TGTGCCAGCAGTTCTCGGACAGGGTCTAATTCACCCCTCCACTTT CASSSRTGSNSPLHF
TRBJ1-2 - - TRBV5-6 TGTGCCAGCAGCTTGGGTGTGCAGGGCCTCTATGGCTACACCTTC CASSLGVQGLYGYTF
TRBJ1-1 - TRBD1 TRBV5-1 TGCGCCAGCAGGACAACCACAGGGGGAAACTCGAACACTGAAGCTTTCTTT CASRTTTGGNSNTEAFF
TRBJ1-1 - - TRBV29-1 TGCAGCGTTGAAGGAAACGGGGGAATCGCTTTCTTT CSVEGNGGIAFF
TRBJ2-1 few - TRBV5-4 TGTGCCAGCAGCCCGAGTCAGGGGCGCTCCTACAATGAGCAGTTCTTC CASSPSQGRSYNEQFF
TRBJ2-7 - TRBD1 TRBV9 TGTGCCAGCAGCGTAGGACAGGGTATGAGGGAGCAGTACTTC CASSVGQGMREQYF
TRBJ1-3 - - TRBV7-9 TGTGCCAGCAGCCCCGATGTTGTTGCGGGAAACACCATATATTTT CASSPDVVAGNTIYF
TRBJ1-1 - - TRBV6-5 TGTGCCAGCAGAGACTACACTGAAGCTTTCTTT CASRDYTEAFF
TRBJ2-3 - TRBD1 TRBV30 TGTGCCCAGGGGGGGGACAGGGGGGATACGCAGTATTTT CAQGGDRGDTQYF
TRBJ1-5 - TRBD1 TRBV10-3 TGTGCCATCAGAGAGGACAGGAACCAAAATCAGCCCCAGCATTTT CAIREDRNQNQPQHF
TRBJ2-1 once - TRBV4-2 TGTGCCAGCAGCGATATAGGGGGGGGCGTTAATGAGCAGTTCTTC CASSDIGGGVNEQFF